Here is one TCR beta chain with its context. The antigen remains unidentified. This PCR relied on a set of 60 Vbeta primers and 13 Jbeta primers. Generated by immunoSEQ multiplex PCR, the TCRdb table keeps only in-frame clones and is missing some. Of approximately 76,000 clones in the sample, more than 65% were seen once. This CDR3 comprises 14 residues. The germline V and J ends were trimmed by 6 bases and 6 bases, with 18 bases remaining between them. Germline CDR1 reads MNHEY; CDR2 reads SVGAGI. These data are taken from a study of cytomegalovirus exposure and HLA in healthy donors. Study findings and constraints: Presence/absence analysis assumed near-uniform sequencing depth across donors.

This receptor was obtained from a woman in her thirties or forties in good health and CMV-seropositive. This chain connects TRBV6-5 to TRBJ2-7; weak D call: TRBD2 (7 bases). Sequencing input: PBMCs. CDR3 amino acids: CASRSSGGGREQYF. Written as DNA, the CDR3 is TGTGCCAGCAGGTCCTCGGGGGGCGGGCGCGAGCAGTACTTC.